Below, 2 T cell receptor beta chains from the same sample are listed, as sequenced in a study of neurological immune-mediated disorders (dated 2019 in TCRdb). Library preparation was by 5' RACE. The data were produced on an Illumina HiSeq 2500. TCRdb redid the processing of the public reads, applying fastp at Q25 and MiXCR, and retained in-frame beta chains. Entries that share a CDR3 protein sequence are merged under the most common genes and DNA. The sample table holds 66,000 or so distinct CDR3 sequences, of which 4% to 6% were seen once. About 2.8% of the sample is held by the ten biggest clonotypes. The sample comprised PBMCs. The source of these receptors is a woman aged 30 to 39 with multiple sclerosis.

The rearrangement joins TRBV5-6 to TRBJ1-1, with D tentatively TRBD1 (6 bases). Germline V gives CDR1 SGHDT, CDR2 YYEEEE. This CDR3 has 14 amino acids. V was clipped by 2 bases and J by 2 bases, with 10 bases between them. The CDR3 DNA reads TGTGCCAGCAGCTTTATAGGGGGAAACACTGAAGCTTTCTTT. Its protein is CASSFIGGNTEAFF.

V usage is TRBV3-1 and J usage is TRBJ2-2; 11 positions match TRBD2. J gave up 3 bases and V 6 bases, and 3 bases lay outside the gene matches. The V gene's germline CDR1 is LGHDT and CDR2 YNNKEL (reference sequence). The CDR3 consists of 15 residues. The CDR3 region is CASRLAGAYTGELFF. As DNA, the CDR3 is TGTGCCAGCAGACTAGCGGGGGCCTACACCGGGGAGCTGTTTTTT. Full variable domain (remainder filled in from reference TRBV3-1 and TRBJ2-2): DTAVSQTPKYLVTQMGNDKSIKCEQNLGHDTMYWYKQDSKKFLKIMFSYNNKELIINETVPNRFSPKSPDKAHLNLHINSLELGDSAVYFCASRLAGAYTGELFFGEGSRLTVL.